This T cell receptor beta chain was captured by sequencing in a study of CD8 T cells in Susac syndrome. The authors carried out high-throughput sequencing of TCR beta. They applied it to CD8+ and CD4+ T cells obtained from blood. Included as multiple sclerosis controls were treatment-naive patients who had stable or active relapsing-remitting disease. Trimming cost V 4 bases and J 8 bases, with 14 bases left between them. The CDR3 runs to 13 residues. The germline V gene encodes CDR1 LNHNV and CDR2 YYDKDF (reference sequence). It was with random hexamers that about 0.45 to 1 ug RNA was reverse transcribed. immunoSEQ multiplex PCR amplified TCR beta CDR3 across 54 Vbeta, 13 Jbeta. TCRdb re-called the immunoSEQ multiplex PCR reads with MiXCR, one entry per CDR3 protein. The sample yields 330,000 or so distinct CDR3 sequences, 70% to 90% seen once.

The source material was CD8+ T cells from PBMCs. The clonotype originates from a human donor with multiple sclerosis. The chain carries TRBV15 and TRBJ1-1; D is ambiguous. The CDR3 bases are TGTGCCACCAGCATGTGGGGTGGGAACGAAGCTTTCTTT. Amino acid sequence: CATSMWGGNEAFF.